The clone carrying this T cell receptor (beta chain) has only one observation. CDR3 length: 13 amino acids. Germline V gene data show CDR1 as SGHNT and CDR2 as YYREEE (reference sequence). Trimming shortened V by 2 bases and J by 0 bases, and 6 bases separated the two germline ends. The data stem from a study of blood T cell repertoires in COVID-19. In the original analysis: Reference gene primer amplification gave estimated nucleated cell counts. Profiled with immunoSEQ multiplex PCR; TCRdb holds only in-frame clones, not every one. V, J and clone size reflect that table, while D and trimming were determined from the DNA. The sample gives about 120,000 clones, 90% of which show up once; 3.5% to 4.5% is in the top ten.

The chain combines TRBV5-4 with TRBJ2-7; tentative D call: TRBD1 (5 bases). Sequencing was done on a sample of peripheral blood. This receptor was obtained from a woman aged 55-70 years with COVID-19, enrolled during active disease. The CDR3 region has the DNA TGTGCCAGCAGCTTTCAGGGCTCCTACGAGCAGTACTTC. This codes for CASSFQGSYEQYF. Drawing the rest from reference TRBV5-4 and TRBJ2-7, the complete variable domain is ETGVTQSPTHLIKTRGQQVTLRCSSQSGHNTVSWYQQALGQGPQFIFQYYREEENGRGNFPPRFSGLQFPNYSSELNVNALELDDSALYLCASSFQGSYEQYFGPGTRLTVT.